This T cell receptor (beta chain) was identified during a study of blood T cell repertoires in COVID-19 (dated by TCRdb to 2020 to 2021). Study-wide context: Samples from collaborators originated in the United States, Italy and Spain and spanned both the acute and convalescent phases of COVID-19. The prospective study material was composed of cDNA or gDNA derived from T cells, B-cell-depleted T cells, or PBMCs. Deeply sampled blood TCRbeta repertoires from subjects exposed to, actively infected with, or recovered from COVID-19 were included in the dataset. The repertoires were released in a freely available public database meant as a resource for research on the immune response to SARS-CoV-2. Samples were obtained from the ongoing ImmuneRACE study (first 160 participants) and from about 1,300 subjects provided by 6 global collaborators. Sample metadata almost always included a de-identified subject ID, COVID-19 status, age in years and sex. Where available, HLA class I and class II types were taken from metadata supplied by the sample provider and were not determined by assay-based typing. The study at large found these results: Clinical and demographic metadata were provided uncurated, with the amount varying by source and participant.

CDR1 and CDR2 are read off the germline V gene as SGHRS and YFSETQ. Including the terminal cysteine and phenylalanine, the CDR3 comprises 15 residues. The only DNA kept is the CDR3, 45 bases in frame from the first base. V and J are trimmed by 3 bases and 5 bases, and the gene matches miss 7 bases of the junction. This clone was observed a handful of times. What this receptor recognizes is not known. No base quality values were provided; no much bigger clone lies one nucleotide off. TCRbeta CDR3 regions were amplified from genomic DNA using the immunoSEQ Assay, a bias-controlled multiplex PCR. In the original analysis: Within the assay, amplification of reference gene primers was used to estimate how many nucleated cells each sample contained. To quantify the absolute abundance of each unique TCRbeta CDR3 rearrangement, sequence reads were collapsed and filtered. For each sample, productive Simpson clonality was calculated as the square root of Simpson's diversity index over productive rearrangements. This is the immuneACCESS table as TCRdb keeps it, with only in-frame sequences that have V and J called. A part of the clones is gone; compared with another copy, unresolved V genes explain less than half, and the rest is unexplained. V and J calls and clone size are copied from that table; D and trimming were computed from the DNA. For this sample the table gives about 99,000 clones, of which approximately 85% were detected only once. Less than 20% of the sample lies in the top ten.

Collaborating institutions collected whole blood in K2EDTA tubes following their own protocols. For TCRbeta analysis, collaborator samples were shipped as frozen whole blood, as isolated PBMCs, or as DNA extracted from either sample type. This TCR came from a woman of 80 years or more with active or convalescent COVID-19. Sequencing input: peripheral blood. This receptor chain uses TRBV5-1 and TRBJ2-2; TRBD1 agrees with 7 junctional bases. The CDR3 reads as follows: CASSYTVQGTGELFF. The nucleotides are TGCGCCAGCAGCTATACAGTACAGGGGACCGGGGAGCTGTTTTTT. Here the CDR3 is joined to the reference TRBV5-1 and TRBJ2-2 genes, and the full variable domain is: KAGVTQTPRYLIKTRGQQVTLSCSPISGHRSVSWYQQTPGQGLQFLFEYFSETQRNKGNFPGRFSGRQFSNSRSEMNVSTLELGDSALYLCASSYTVQGTGELFFGEGSRLTVL.